These 10 T cell receptor beta chains originate from one sample sequenced in a study of T cells in Graves' hyperthyroidism and ophthalmopathy. TCR beta CDR3 regions were amplified from RNA. RT-PCR in the first round (using the HTBI primer set) targeted the TCR CDR3. TCRdb reprocessed the multiplex PCR reads with MiXCR, giving one entry per CDR3 protein. The sample lists nearly 750,000 distinct CDR3 sequences; approximately 40% were seen once. The sequencing input was blood. These receptors came from a middle-aged woman with Graves' hyperthyroidism.

The rearrangement joins TRBV7-9 to TRBJ1-6, with D unresolved. Germline V gene lookup returns CDR1 SEHNR and CDR2 FQNEAQ (reference sequence). CDR3 length equals 14 residues. The V end lost 5 bases, the J end lost 8 bases, and 13 bases lay between the germline ends. In DNA form, the CDR3 reads TGTGCCAGCAGCCAAGAATACAGCTATTCACCCCTCCACTTT. As protein: CASSQEYSYSPLHF.

With regard to this clonotype: One base away lies a much larger clone, so this may be a sequencing read error. V and J are TRBV10-3 and TRBJ1-2, with D unclear. The CDR3 runs 14 residues. CDR1 and CDR2 (germline): ENHRY, SYGVKD. Trimming took off 5 bases at V and 0 bases at J, with 10 bases between the two ends. In nucleotides, the CDR3 is TGTGCCATCAGTATCGACGGAGCTAACTATGGCTACACCTTC. The encoded protein is CAISIDGANYGYTF.

The J gene is TRBJ1-2, the V gene TRBV7-3; D perhaps matches TRBD1 (5 bases). The CDR3 covers 13 residues. V gave up 2 bases and J gave up 10 bases, with 14 bases separating them. Looked up from germline, CDR1 is SGHTA and CDR2 is FQGTGA. Here the CDR3 DNA reads TGTGCCAGCAGCTTAGGGCCAGGGAATGACTACACCTTC. Protein product: CASSLGPGNDYTF. Supplemented by reference TRBV7-3 and TRBJ1-2, the full variable domain reads GAGVSQTPSNKVTEKGKYVELRCDPISGHTALYWYRQSLGQGPEFLIYFQGTGAADDSGLPNDRFFAVRPEGSVSTLKIQRTERGDSAVYLCASSLGPGNDYTFGSGTRLTVV.

This chain links TRBV24-1 with TRBJ2-7; the D is unclear. V was clipped by 8 bases and J by 1 base, with 17 bases between them. CDR3 length equals 15 residues. Germline V lookup: CDR1 KGHDR, CDR2 SFDVKD. CDR3 loop: CATITRAARSYEQYF. CDR3 nucleotides: TGTGCCACCATAACCCGGGCCGCCCGGTCCTACGAGCAGTACTTC.

This clonotype was recorded at least ten times. This rearrangement joins TRBV10-1 to TRBJ2-7; no reliable D call. This CDR3 contains 12 residues. V lost 2 bases, J lost 7 bases, and 9 bases lay in between. Germline V gives CDR1 WNHNN, CDR2 SYGVQD (reference sequence). CDR3 residues: CASSELFGEQYF. CDR3 nucleotides: TGCGCCAGCAGTGAGCTATTTGGGGAGCAGTACTTC.

This clonotype was counted at least ten times. The V and J genes are TRBV19 and TRBJ2-5, with TRBD2 identical over 12 bases. The length of the CDR3 is 15 residues. The V segment lost 7 bases and the J segment 5 bases; nucleotides outside the gene matches: 8. Germline values: CDR1 LNHDA, CDR2 SQIVND (reference sequence). CDR3 protein: CASTTSGRTRETQYF. The CDR3 DNA sequence: TGTGCCAGTACCACTAGCGGGAGGACAAGGGAGACCCAGTACTTC.

This chain joins TRBV7-3 and TRBJ2-7, with D perhaps TRBD1 (6 bases). The germline CDR1 and CDR2 sequences are SGHTA and FQGTGA. The length of the CDR3 is 15 residues. Trimming cost V 5 bases and J 3 bases, with 17 bases left between them. In DNA, the CDR3 is TGTGCCAGCAGCAAGGGGGAGACGGCCAGCTACGAGCAGTACTTC. As protein: CASSKGETASYEQYF.

A word on this clonotype: At one boundary the junction diverges from the germline segment, which might be a read error. J is TRBJ2-2 and V is TRBV10-3; 8 nucleotides line up with TRBD2. CDR3 length equals 15 residues. The V gene's germline CDR1 is ENHRY and CDR2 SYGVKD. This CDR3 is CASSSGGVSTGELFF. CDR3 DNA: TGTGCCAGCAGTTCCGGGGGGGTCAGCACCGGGGAGCTGTTTTTT.

Worth noting for this clonotype: A read error may account for a junction end that differs from germline. The chain uses TRBV7-2 and TRBJ2-5, with D tentatively TRBD1 (6 bases). The germline V gene has CDR1 SGHTA and CDR2 FQGNSA. The CDR3 length is 15 residues. The CDR3 loop reads CASSQGGGQKETQYF. In nucleotides, the CDR3 is TGCGCCAGCAGCCAAGGGGGTGGACAGAAAGAGACCCAGTACTTC.

The gene calls are TRBV7-2 and TRBJ2-5; D unresolved. Germline assignment: CDR1 SGHTA and CDR2 FQGNSA. Trimming stripped 1 base from V and 3 bases from J, with 15 bases between. There are 16 residues in the CDR3. CDR3 in DNA: TGTGCCAGCAGCTTAGGTCAGTTGACGACGGAAGAGACCCAGTACTTC. It specifies CASSLGQLTTEETQYF. The entire variable domain, with the rest obtained from reference TRBV7-2 and TRBJ2-5, is as follows: GAGVSQSPSNKVTEKGKDVELRCDPISGHTALYWYRQSLGQGLEFLIYFQGNSAPDKSGLPSDRFSAERTGGSVSTLTIQRTQQEDSAVYLCASSLGQLTTEETQYFGPGTRLLVL.